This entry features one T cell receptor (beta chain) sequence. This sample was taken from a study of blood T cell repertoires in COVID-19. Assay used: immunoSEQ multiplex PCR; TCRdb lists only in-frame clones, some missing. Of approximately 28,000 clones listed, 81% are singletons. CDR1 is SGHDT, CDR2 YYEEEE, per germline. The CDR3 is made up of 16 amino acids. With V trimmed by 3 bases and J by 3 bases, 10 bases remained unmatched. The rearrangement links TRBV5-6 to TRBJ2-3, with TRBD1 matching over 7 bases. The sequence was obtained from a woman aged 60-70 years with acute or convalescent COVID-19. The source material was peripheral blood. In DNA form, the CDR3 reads TGTGCCAGCAGCTCCCCTGGGACAGAACCAACAGATACGCAGTATTTT. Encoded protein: CASSSPGTEPTDTQYF.